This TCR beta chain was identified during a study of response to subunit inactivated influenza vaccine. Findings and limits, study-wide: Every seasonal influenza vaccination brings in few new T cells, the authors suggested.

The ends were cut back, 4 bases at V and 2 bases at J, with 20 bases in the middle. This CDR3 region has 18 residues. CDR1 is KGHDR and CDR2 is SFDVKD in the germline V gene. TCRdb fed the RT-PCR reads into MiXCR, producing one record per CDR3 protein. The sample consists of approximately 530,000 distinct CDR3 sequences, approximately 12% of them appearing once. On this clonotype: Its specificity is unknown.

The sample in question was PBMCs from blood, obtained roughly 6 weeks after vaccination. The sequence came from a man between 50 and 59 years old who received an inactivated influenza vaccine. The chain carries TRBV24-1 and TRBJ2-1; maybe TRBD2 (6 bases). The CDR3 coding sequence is TGTGCCACCAGTGAACCTCTAGGTGGTAGCGGCCCCTACAATGAGCAGTTCTTC. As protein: CATSEPLGGSGPYNEQFF.